This T cell receptor (beta chain) was identified during a study of blood T cell repertoires in COVID-19 (TCRdb year 2020). Study-level background: Samples from collaborators originated in the United States, Italy and Spain and spanned both the acute and convalescent phases of COVID-19. The prospective study material was composed of cDNA or gDNA derived from T cells, B-cell-depleted T cells, or PBMCs. The dataset comprised deeply sampled blood TCRbeta repertoires from subjects exposed to, actively infected with, or recovered from COVID-19. The repertoires were released in a freely available public database intended as a resource for research on the immune response to SARS-CoV-2. The samples were drawn from two sources: the first 160 participants of the ongoing ImmuneRACE study, and 950 to 1,500 subjects contributed by 6 global collaborators. Nearly every sample came with metadata listing a de-identified subject ID, COVID-19 status, age in years and sex. Where available, HLA class I and class II types were taken from metadata supplied by the sample provider and were not determined by assay-based typing. On the study overall, not on this receptor specifically: The quantity of clinical and demographic metadata differed by source and by participant and was supplied without curation.

A word on this clone: This clone's antigen is unknown. It has no much larger one-base neighbor in the sample; base qualities were not kept.

In the prospective study, participants were about 18 to 95 years old, resided in around 25 geographic areas of the United States, and were enrolled through a virtual design. In the prospective study, cohorts were assigned on the basis of participant-reported clinical history obtained from a screening survey and a study questionnaire. Exposed participants had been in contact with someone with a PCR-confirmed or clinician-diagnosed COVID-19 case within 2 weeks of study entry. Mobile phlebotomists in the prospective study collected whole blood, serum and a nasopharyngeal or oropharyngeal swab from every participant. Participants in the prospective study had the option to provide additional blood draws and questionnaires over an approximately 2-month period. Blood samples from the prospective study were shipped frozen or at room temperature prior to DNA extraction. V is shortened by 4 bases, J by 0 bases, and the region joining them spans 16 bases. From a lookup of the germline V gene (reference sequence), CDR1 and CDR2 are WNHNN and SYGVQD. Measured from the cysteine to the phenylalanine, the CDR3 is 17 residues long. The sequence is cut down to CDR3 DNA, 51 bases in frame from base 1.

TCRbeta CDR3 regions were amplified from genomic DNA using the immunoSEQ Assay, a bias-controlled multiplex PCR. In the paper's pipeline: The number of nucleated cells in each sample was estimated from the amplification of reference gene primers within the assay. To quantify the absolute abundance of each unique TCRbeta CDR3 rearrangement, sequence reads were collapsed and filtered. For each sample, productive Simpson clonality was calculated as the square root of Simpson's diversity index across productive rearrangements. TCRdb took over this immuneACCESS table, retaining in-frame rearrangements with V and J assigned. Such tables are incomplete; in checked studies, under half of the missing clones stem from an unresolved V gene, and the remainder is unexplained. V and J calls and clone size are those listed in that table; D and trimming were worked out from the DNA. A total of about 430,000 clones appear in this sample, 70% to 90% of them only once. Together, the top ten hold 1.2% to 1.5% of the sample.

The receptor comes from a woman aged 18-29 years who had been exposed to COVID-19. Sequencing used PBMCs or T cells enriched from blood (not recorded which). Rearrangement joined TRBV10-1 to TRBJ2-1; matching of 6 bases hints at TRBD2 as the D gene. The CDR3 sequence is CASSGGLGGSSYNEQFF. The DNA sequence is as follows: TGCGCCAGCAGTGGGGGTCTCGGAGGGAGCTCCTACAATGAGCAGTTCTTC.